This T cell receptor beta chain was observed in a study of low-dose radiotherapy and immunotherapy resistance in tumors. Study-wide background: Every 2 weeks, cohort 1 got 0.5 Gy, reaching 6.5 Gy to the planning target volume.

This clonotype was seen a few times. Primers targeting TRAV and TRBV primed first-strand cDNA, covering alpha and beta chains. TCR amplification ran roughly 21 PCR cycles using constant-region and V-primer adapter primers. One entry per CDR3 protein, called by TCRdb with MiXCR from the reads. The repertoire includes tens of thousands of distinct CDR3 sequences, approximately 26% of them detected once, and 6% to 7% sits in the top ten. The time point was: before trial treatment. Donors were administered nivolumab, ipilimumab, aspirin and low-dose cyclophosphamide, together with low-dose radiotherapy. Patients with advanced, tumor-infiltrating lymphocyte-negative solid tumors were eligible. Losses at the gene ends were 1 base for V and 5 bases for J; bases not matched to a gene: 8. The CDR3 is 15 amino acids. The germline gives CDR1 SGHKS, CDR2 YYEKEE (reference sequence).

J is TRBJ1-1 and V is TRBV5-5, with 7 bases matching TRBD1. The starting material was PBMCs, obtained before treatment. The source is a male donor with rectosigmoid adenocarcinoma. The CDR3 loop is CASSLTGRGGTEAFF. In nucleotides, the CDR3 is TGTGCCAGCAGCTTGACGGGCAGGGGGGGTACTGAAGCTTTCTTT. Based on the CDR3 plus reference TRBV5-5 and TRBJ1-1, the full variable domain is DAGVTQSPTHLIKTRGQQVTLRCSPISGHKSVSWYQQVLGQGPQFIFQYYEKEERGRGNFPDRFSARQFPNYSSELNVNALLLGDSALYLCASSLTGRGGTEAFFGQGTRLTVV.